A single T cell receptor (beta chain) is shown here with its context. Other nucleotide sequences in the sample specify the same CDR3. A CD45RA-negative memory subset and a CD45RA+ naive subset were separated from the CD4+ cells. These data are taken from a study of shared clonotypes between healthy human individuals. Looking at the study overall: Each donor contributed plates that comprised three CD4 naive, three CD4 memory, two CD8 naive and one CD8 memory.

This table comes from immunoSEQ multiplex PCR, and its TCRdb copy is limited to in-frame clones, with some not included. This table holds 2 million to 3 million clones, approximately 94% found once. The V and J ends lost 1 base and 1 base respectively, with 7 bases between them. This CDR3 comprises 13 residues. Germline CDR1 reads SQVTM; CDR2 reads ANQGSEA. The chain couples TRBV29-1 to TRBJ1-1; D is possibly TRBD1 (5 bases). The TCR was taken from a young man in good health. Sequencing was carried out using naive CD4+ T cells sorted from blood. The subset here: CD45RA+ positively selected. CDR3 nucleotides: TGCAGCGTTGAAGGCCAGGGGAACACTGAAGCTTTCTTT. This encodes CSVEGQGNTEAFF.